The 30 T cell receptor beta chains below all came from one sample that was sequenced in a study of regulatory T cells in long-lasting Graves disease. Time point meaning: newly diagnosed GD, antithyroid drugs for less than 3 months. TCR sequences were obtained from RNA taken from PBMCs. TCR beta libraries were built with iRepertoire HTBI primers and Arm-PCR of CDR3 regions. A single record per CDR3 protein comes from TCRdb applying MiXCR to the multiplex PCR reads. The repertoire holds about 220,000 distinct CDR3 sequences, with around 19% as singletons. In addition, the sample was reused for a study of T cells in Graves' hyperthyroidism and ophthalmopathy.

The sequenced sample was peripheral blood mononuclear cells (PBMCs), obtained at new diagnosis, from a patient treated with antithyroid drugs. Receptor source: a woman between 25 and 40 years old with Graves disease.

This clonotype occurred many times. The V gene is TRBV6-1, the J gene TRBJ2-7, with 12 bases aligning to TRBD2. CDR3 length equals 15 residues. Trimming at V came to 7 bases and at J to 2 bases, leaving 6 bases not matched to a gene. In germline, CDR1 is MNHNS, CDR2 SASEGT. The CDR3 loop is CASTVTSGSPYEQYF. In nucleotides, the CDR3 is TGTGCCAGCACCGTGACTAGCGGGAGTCCCTACGAGCAGTACTTC.

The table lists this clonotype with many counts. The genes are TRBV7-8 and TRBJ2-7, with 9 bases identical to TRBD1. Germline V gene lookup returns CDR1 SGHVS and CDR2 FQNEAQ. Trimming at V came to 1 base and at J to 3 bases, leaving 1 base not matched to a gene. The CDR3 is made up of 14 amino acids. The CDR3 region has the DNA TGTGCCAGCAGCTTAGTGACAGGGGGCTACGAGCAGTACTTC. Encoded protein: CASSLVTGGYEQYF.

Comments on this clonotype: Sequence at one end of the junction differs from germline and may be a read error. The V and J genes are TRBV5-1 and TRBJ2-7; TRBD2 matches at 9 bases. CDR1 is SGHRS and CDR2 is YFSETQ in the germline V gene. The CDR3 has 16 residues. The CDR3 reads CASRGGSGSLSFEQYF. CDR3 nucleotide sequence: TGCGCCAGCAGGGGGGGTAGCGGGAGTTTGTCCTTCGAGCAGTACTTC.

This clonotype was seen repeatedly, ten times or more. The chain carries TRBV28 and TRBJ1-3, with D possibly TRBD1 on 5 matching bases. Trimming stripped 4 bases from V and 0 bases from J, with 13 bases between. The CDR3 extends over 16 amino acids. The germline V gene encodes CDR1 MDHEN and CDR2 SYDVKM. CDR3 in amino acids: CASSSNRWSSGNTIYF. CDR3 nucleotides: TGTGCCAGCAGTTCCAACAGGTGGAGCTCTGGAAACACCATATATTTT. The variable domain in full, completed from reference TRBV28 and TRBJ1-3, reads DVKVTQSSRYLVKRTGEKVFLECVQDMDHENMFWYRQDPGLGLRLIYFSYDVKMKEKGDIPEGYSVSREKKERFSLILESASTNQTSMYLCASSSNRWSSGNTIYFGEGSWLTVV.

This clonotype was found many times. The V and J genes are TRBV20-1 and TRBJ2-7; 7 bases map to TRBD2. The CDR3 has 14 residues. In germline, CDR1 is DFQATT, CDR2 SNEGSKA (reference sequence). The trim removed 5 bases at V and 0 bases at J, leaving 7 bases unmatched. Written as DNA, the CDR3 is TGCAGTGCTGATCGCATAGCGGGCTCCTACGAGCAGTACTTC. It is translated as CSADRIAGSYEQYF.

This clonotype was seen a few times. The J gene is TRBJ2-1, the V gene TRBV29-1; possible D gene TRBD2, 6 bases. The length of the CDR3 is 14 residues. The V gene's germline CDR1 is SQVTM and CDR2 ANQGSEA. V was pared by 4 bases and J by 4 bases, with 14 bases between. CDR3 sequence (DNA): TGCAGCGTTGGGCGGGGATCGGGGTACAATGAGCAGTTCTTC. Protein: CSVGRGSGYNEQFF.

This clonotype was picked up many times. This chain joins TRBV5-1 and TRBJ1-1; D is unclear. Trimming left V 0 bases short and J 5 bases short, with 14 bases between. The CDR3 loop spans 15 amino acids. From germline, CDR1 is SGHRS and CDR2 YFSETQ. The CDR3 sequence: CASSLEVFPGTEAFF. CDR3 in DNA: TGCGCCAGCAGCTTGGAGGTCTTCCCGGGGACTGAAGCTTTCTTT.

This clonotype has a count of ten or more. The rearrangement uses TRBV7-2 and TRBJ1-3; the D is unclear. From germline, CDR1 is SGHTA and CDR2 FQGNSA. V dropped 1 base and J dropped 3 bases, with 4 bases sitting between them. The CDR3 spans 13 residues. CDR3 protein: CASSLVVGNTIYF. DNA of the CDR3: TGTGCCAGCAGCTTAGTAGTTGGAAACACCATATATTTT.

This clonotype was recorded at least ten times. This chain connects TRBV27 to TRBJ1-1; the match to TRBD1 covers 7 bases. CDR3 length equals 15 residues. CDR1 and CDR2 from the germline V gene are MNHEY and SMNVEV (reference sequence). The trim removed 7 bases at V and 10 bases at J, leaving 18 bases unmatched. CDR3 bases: TGTGCCAGCACCCCATTACGGGACAGAGAAACTAGAGCTTTCTTT. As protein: CASTPLRDRETRAFF.

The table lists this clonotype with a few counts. The DNA for the CDR3 is TGTGCCAGCAGCCCAGCCTACGCCATGAACACTGAAGCTTTCTTT. This encodes CASSPAYAMNTEAFF. The chain joins TRBV6-1 to TRBJ1-1; D ambiguous. The V and J ends lost 6 bases and 0 bases respectively, with 14 bases between them. Germline CDR1 and CDR2: MNHNS and SASEGT. This CDR3 has 15 residues.

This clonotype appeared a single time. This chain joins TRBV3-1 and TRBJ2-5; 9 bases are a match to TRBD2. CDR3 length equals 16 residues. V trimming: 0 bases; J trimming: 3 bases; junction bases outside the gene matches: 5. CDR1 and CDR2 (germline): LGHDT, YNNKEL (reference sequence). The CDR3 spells CASSQDEASGKETQYF. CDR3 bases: TGTGCCAGCAGCCAAGACGAAGCTAGCGGGAAAGAGACCCAGTACTTC.

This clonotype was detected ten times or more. The CDR3 region is CASSLLDSLHEQFF. The CDR3 nucleotides are TGTGCCAGCAGCTTGTTGGACTCTCTCCATGAGCAGTTCTTC. The V gene is TRBV5-8, the J gene TRBJ2-1, with D possibly being TRBD2 (5 bases). Trimming took 1 base from V and 8 from J, leaving 13 bases between them. The CDR3 consists of 14 residues. Germline V gene lookup returns CDR1 SGHTS and CDR2 YDEGEE.

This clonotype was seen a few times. CDR3: CASSQDEGQVSNQPQHF. The CDR3 region has the DNA TGCGCCAGCAGCCAAGATGAGGGGCAGGTAAGCAATCAGCCCCAGCATTTT. The chain employs TRBV4-1 and TRBJ1-5, with a weak D call TRBD1 (5 bases). The CDR3 length is 17 residues. Germline V gene lookup returns CDR1 MGHRA and CDR2 YSYEKL. Trimming removed 0 bases from V and 1 base from J, with 13 bases in between.

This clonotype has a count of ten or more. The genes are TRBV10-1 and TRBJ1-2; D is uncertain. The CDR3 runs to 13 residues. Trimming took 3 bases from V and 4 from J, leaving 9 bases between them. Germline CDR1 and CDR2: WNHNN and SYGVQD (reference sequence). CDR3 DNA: TGCGCCAGCAGTGATGGCAGCCTCTATGGCTACACCTTC. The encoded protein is CASSDGSLYGYTF.

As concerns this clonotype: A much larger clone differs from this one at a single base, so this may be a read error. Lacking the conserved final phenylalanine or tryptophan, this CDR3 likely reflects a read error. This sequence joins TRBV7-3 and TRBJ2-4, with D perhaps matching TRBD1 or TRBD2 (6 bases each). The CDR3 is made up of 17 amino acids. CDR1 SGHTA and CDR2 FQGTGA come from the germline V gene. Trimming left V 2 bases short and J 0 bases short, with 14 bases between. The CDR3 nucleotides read TGTGCCAGCAGCTTAGTCCCGGGGGCCATAGCCAAAAACATTCAGTACCTC. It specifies CASSLVPGAIAKNIQYL.

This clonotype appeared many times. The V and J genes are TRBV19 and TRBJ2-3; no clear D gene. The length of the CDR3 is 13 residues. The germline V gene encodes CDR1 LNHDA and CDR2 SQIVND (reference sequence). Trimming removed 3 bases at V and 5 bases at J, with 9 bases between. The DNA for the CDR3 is TGTGCCAGTAGTATTTCCTGGAGAGATACGCAGTATTTT. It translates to CASSISWRDTQYF.

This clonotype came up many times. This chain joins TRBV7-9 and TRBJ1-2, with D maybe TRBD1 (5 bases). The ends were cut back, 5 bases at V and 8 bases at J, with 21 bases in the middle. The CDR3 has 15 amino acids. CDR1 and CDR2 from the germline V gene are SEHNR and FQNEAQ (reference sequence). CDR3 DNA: TGTGCCAGCAGCCCAAGACGGGCAGGGAGTGAGGGCTACACCTTC. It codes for CASSPRRAGSEGYTF.

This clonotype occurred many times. The CDR3 sequence is CASSRGPQETQYF. CDR3 nucleotide sequence: TGTGCCAGCAGCCGGGGGCCCCAAGAGACCCAGTACTTC. The chain joins TRBV11-2 to TRBJ2-5; D is possibly TRBD1 or TRBD2 (6 bases each). V was clipped by 5 bases and J by 1 base, with 8 bases between them. The CDR3 runs 13 residues. The V gene's germline CDR1 is SGHAT and CDR2 FQNNGV.

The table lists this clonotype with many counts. The CDR3 nucleotides read TGTGCCAGCAGCACGAGCGGGAGGGCCATCGAAACCGGGGAGCTGTTTTTT. Translated: CASSTSGRAIETGELFF. This chain joins TRBV9 and TRBJ2-2, with TRBD2 identical over 10 bases. The CDR3 totals 17 residues. Trimming took 4 bases from V and 5 from J; bases not matched to a gene: 11. Germline V gene lookup returns CDR1 SGDLS and CDR2 YYNGEE.

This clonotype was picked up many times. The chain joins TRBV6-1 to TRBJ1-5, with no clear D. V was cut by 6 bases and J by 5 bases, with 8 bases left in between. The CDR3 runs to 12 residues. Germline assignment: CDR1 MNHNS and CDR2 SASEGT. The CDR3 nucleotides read TGTGCCAGCAGGTTCGGTGATCAGCCCCAGCATTTT. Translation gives CASRFGDQPQHF.

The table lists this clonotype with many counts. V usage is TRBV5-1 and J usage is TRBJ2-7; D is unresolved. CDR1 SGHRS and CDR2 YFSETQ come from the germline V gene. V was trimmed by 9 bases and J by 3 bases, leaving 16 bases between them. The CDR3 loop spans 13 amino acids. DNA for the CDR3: TGCGCCAACCTGCCCCCACCGGACTACGAGCAGTACTTC. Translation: CANLPPPDYEQYF.

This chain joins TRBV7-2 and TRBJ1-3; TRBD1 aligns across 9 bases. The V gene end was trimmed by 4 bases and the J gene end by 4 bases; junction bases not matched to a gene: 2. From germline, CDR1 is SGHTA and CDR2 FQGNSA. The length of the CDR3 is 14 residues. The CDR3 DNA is TGTGCCAGCAGCTCGGGACAGGGCGGAAACACCATATATTTT. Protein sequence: CASSSGQGGNTIYF.

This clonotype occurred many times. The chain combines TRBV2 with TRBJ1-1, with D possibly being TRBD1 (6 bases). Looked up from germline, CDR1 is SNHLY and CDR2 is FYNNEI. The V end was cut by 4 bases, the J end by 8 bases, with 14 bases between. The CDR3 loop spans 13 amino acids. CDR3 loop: CASSVRGGLEAFF. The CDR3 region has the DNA TGTGCCAGCAGTGTCCGGGGGGGCCTAGAAGCTTTCTTT.

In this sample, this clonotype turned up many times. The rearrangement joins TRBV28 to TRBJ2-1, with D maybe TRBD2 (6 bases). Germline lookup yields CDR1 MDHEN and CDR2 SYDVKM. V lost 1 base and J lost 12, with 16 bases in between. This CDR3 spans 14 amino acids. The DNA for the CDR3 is TGTGCCAGCAGTTTATTGGGGACTCTGTATGGGCAGTTCTTC. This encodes CASSLLGTLYGQFF.

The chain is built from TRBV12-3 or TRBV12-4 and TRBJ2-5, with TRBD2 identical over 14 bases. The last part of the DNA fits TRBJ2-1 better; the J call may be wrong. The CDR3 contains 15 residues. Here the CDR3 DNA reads TGTGCCAGCAGTGGACTAGCGGGGGGTGACAATGAGCAGTTCTTC. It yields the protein CASSGLAGGDNEQFF.

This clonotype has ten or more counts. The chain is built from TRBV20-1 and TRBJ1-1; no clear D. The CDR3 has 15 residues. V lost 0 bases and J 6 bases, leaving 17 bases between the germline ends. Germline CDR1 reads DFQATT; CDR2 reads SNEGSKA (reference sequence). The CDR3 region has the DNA TGCAGTGCTAGAGATCAAGACTACCCCAGCGCTGAAGCTTTCTTT. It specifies CSARDQDYPSAEAFF.

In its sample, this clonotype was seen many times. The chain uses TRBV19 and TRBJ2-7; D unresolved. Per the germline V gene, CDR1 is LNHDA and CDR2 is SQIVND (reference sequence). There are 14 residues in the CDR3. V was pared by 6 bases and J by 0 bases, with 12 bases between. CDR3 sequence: CASSPRVVSYEQYF. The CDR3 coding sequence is TGTGCCAGTAGCCCTCGGGTCGTCTCCTACGAGCAGTACTTC.

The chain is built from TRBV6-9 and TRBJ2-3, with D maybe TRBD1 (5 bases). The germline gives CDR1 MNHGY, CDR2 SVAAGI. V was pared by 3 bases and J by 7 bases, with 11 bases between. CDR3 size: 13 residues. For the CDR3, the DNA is TGTGCCAGCAGTTACACCACAGGTCATACGCAGTATTTT. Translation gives CASSYTTGHTQYF.

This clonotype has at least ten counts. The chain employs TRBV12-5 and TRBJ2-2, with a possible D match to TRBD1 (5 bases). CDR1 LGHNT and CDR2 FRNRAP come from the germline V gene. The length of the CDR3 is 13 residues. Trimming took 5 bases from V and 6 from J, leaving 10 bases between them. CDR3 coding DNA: TGTGCTAGTGGTCCTCAGGGCGCCGGGGAGCTGTTTTTT. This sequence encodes CASGPQGAGELFF.

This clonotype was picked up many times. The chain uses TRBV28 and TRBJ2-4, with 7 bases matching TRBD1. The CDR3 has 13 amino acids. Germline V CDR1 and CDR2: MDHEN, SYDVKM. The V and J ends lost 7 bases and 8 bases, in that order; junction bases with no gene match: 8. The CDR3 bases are TGTGCCAGCATTGACAGGGTACGAGACATTCAGTACTTC. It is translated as CASIDRVRDIQYF.